This TCR beta chain was sequenced during a study of blood T cell repertoires in COVID-19. Study-wide context: Nucleic acid was either cDNA or gDNA, and it came from T cells, B-cell-depleted T cells, or PBMCs.

This table comes from immunoSEQ multiplex PCR, and its TCRdb copy is limited to in-frame clones, with some not included. Among about 440,000 clones listed, approximately 90% were seen once. Participants were aged about 18 to 100 years, lived in roughly 25 US areas, and enrolled virtually. The CDR3 consists of 14 residues. Germline CDR1 and CDR2: MGHDK and SYGVNS. V dropped 6 bases and J dropped 2 bases, with 12 bases sitting between them. This receptor was taken from a woman between 18 and 29 years old with acute COVID-19. The V call is TRBV25-1, the J call TRBJ2-3; perhaps TRBD1 as D (6 bases). The sequenced sample was PBMCs or T cells enriched from blood (not recorded which). The chain's CDR3 is CASRHRDITDTQYF. The CDR3 DNA reads TGTGCCAGCAGACACCGGGACATCACAGATACGCAGTATTTT.